These 25 T cell receptor beta chains were sequenced from one sample in a study of CD8 T cells in Susac syndrome. Random hexamers were used to reverse transcribe about 0.5 to 1 ug of RNA. TCRdb processed the immunoSEQ multiplex PCR reads anew with MiXCR; each CDR3 protein has one entry. The sample has about 300,000 distinct CDR3 sequences, approximately 91% seen once; the top ten hold roughly 0.2%. Sequencing used CD8+ T cells from PBMCs. These receptors came from a human donor with multiple sclerosis.

The genes are TRBV4-1 and TRBJ2-5; 8 nucleotides align to TRBD1. This CDR3 is 17 amino acids long. Germline lookup yields CDR1 MGHRA and CDR2 YSYEKL. V was pared by 2 bases and J by 1 base, with 9 bases of the junction left unmatched. This CDR3 reads CASSQPGTGQLQETQYF. CDR3 bases: TGCGCCAGCAGCCAACCCGGGACAGGTCAACTCCAAGAGACCCAGTACTTC.

V gene TRBV6-5 combines with J gene TRBJ1-1; D gene ambiguous. V was shortened by 1 base and J by 1 base, with 7 bases between the two germline ends. The CDR3 consists of 14 residues. The V gene's germline CDR1 is MNHEY and CDR2 SVGAGI. CDR3 protein: CASSYWEGNTEAFF. CDR3 bases: TGTGCCAGCAGTTACTGGGAAGGGAACACTGAAGCTTTCTTT.

This chain links TRBV20-1 with TRBJ2-7; D ambiguous. V was shortened by 4 bases and J by 1 base, with 11 bases between the two germline ends. Germline CDR1 reads DFQATT; CDR2 reads SNEGSKA (reference sequence). The CDR3 covers 13 residues. The CDR3 loop reads CSATSDQSYEQYF. The CDR3 nucleotides read TGCAGTGCTACGAGCGACCAGTCCTACGAGCAGTACTTC.

The chain has TRBV27 and TRBJ2-1; TRBD2 matches at 13 bases. There are 16 residues in the CDR3. V was pared by 7 bases and J by 9 bases, with 12 bases of the junction left unmatched. CDR1 MNHEY and CDR2 SMNVEV come from the germline V gene (reference sequence). The CDR3 DNA reads as TGTGCCAGCACCTACCTAGGGACTAGCGGGATTGGTGAGCAGTTCTTC. It codes for CASTYLGTSGIGEQFF.

The chain's CDR3 is CASEDSPLHF. CDR3 DNA sequence: TGTGCCAGCGAGGATTCACCCCTCCACTTT. V is TRBV7-3 and J is TRBJ1-6; D is ambiguous. V was cut by 8 bases and J by 8 bases, with 4 bases left in between. This CDR3 has 10 residues. The V gene's germline CDR1 is SGHTA and CDR2 FQGTGA. Full variable domain (rest looked up from reference TRBV7-3 and TRBJ1-6): GAGVSQTPSNKVTEKGKYVELRCDPISGHTALYWYRQSLGQGPEFLIYFQGTGAADDSGLPNDRFFAVRPEGSVSTLKIQRTERGDSAVYLCASEDSPLHFGNGTRLTVT.

This clonotype was recorded once. V is TRBV7-9 and J is TRBJ2-5; TRBD2 agrees at 13 bases. The germline V gene encodes CDR1 SEHNR and CDR2 FQNEAQ (reference sequence). The CDR3 extends over 17 amino acids. J was trimmed by 1 base and V by 5 bases; bases with no gene match: 7. The CDR3 loop reads CASSPGLAGALQETQYF. In nucleotides, the CDR3 is TGTGCCAGCAGCCCCGGACTAGCGGGAGCTCTCCAAGAGACCCAGTACTTC.

The chain carries TRBV7-3 and TRBJ2-7; D gene ambiguous. This CDR3 region has 17 residues. Germline V gives CDR1 SGHTA, CDR2 FQGTGA. V was shortened by 2 bases and J by 3 bases, with 20 bases between the two germline ends. The CDR3 protein is CASSLYTDWAPSYEQYF. CDR3 coding DNA: TGTGCCAGCAGCTTATATACCGATTGGGCCCCAAGCTACGAGCAGTACTTC.

This clonotype has only one observation. The chain carries TRBV6-2 or TRBV6-3 and TRBJ1-5; D not resolved. CDR1 MNHEY and CDR2 SVGEGT come from the germline V gene. The ends were cut back, 7 bases at V and 0 bases at J, with 10 bases in the middle. The CDR3 loop spans 14 amino acids. CDR3 residues: CASTGVTSNQPQHF. As DNA, the CDR3 is TGTGCCAGCACCGGGGTGACTAGCAATCAGCCCCAGCATTTT.

The chain recombines TRBV7-2 with TRBJ2-7; the D gene is possibly TRBD2 (5 bases). Trimming cost V 1 base and J 3 bases, with 16 bases left between them. CDR3 size: 16 residues. Germline V CDR1 and CDR2: SGHTA, FQGNSA. DNA of the CDR3: TGTGCCAGCAGCTTAGATCACCCCTCACTAGACTACGAGCAGTACTTC. It codes for CASSLDHPSLDYEQYF.

This clonotype turned up a few times. CDR3 sequence: CASSLGLYEQYF. In DNA, the CDR3 is TGTGCCAGCAGCTTGGGCCTCTACGAGCAGTACTTC. The V call is TRBV5-6, the J call TRBJ2-7; D ambiguous. The CDR3 is made up of 12 amino acids. CDR1 SGHDT and CDR2 YYEEEE come from the germline V gene. V gave up 0 bases and J gave up 3 bases, with 4 bases separating them.

This clonotype was counted once. The chain links TRBV20-1 to TRBJ1-1, with D possibly TRBD1 on 5 matching bases. Germline V gives CDR1 DFQATT, CDR2 SNEGSKA (reference sequence). The CDR3 is 13 amino acids. The CDR3 loop reads CAVGPGGGWEAFF. The CDR3 DNA reads as TGCGCAGTGGGACCTGGGGGAGGATGGGAAGCTTTCTTT.

This chain joins TRBV10-2 and TRBJ2-5; TRBD2 aligns across 7 bases. The V gene end was trimmed by 8 bases and the J gene end by 4 bases; junction bases not matched to a gene: 16. The CDR3 totals 16 residues. From germline, CDR1 is WSHSY and CDR2 SAAADI. DNA for the CDR3: TGCGCCAGCTCCGGTGGGAGGGACCCCCGGGGAGAGACCCAGTACTTC. Translated, it gives CASSGGRDPRGETQYF.

The chain couples TRBV9 to TRBJ2-7; TRBD2 matches 7 bases. The CDR3 has 16 amino acids. V dropped 0 bases and J dropped 0; count of bases not matched to a gene: 6. The germline V gene has CDR1 SGDLS and CDR2 YYNGEE. Here the CDR3 DNA reads TGTGCCAGCAGCGTAGACCCCCGCGGGAGCTCCTACGAGCAGTACTTC. The encoded protein is CASSVDPRGSSYEQYF.

The rearrangement links TRBV10-3 to TRBJ2-6; maybe TRBD2 (5 bases). CDR3 length equals 15 residues. V lost 3 bases and J lost 0, with 6 bases in between. In germline, CDR1 is ENHRY, CDR2 SYGVKD. The DNA of the CDR3 is TGTGCCATCAGTGAAGAGGGCTCTGGGGCCAACGTCCTGACTTTC. It translates to CAISEEGSGANVLTF.

The genes are TRBV28 and TRBJ2-7; maybe TRBD2 (6 bases). This CDR3 is built from 15 residues. The ends were cut back, 2 bases at V and 5 bases at J, with 16 bases in the middle. The V gene's germline CDR1 is MDHEN and CDR2 SYDVKM. CDR3: CASSLPGAGSHEQYF. For the CDR3, the DNA is TGTGCCAGCAGTTTACCCGGGGCGGGGTCGCACGAGCAGTACTTC.

The chain is built from TRBV12-3 or TRBV12-4 and TRBJ2-3; tentatively, D is TRBD1 (6 bases). Trimming took off 6 bases at V and 0 bases at J, with 13 bases between the two ends. The CDR3 loop spans 15 amino acids. The CDR3 sequence: CASSPPDRSTDTQYF. The CDR3 DNA reads as TGTGCCAGCAGCCCGCCGGACAGAAGCACAGATACGCAGTATTTT.

This sequence joins TRBV2 and TRBJ2-3, with D possibly being TRBD2 (5 bases). The germline CDR1 and CDR2 sequences are SNHLY and FYNNEI. The CDR3 runs 15 residues. V shed 3 bases and J shed 2 bases, with 12 bases lying between them. In DNA, the CDR3 is TGTGCCAGCAGTGAGCCTAGCCATAACACAGATACGCAGTATTTT. Its translation: CASSEPSHNTDTQYF.

This chain links TRBV20-1 with TRBJ2-7, with 7 bases that match TRBD2. CDR1 is DFQATT and CDR2 is SNEGSKA in the germline V gene (reference sequence). This CDR3 contains 14 residues. V trimming: 3 bases; J trimming: 4 bases; junction bases outside the gene matches: 9. CDR3 loop: CSASISMGGYEQYF. The CDR3 region has the DNA TGCAGTGCTAGTATCAGCATGGGGGGGTACGAGCAGTACTTC.

The J gene is TRBJ2-1, the V gene TRBV9, with D maybe TRBD1 (5 bases). The V gene lost 0 bases and the J gene lost 12 bases, with 13 bases spanning the gap. Germline V gene data show CDR1 as SGDLS and CDR2 as YYNGEE. There are 13 residues in the CDR3. The CDR3 DNA is TGTGCCAGCAGCGTAGGGGTAGGCCAGGGGCAGTTCTTC. It specifies CASSVGVGQGQFF.

The chain is built from TRBV6-2 or TRBV6-3 and TRBJ2-7; the match to TRBD1 covers 11 bases. Germline lookup yields CDR1 MNHEY and CDR2 SVGEGT. The trim removed 8 bases at V and 6 bases at J, leaving 12 bases unmatched. The CDR3 sequence is 15 residues long. The CDR3 coding sequence is TGTGCCAGCGCCGCCCGGGGACAGGGGGTTGTCGAGCAGTACTTC. Translated: CASAARGQGVVEQYF.

The chain links TRBV5-6 to TRBJ1-2, with D maybe TRBD1 (6 bases). The CDR3 totals 16 residues. CDR1 and CDR2 from the germline V gene are SGHDT and YYEEEE. The ends were cut back, 0 bases at V and 4 bases at J, with 16 bases in the middle. CDR3 amino acids: CASSLVTQGLLYGYTF. The CDR3, as DNA: TGTGCCAGCAGCTTGGTAACACAGGGCCTTCTCTATGGCTACACCTTC.

This clonotype was observed a handful of times. This chain joins TRBV28 and TRBJ2-5; D unclear. Germline CDR1 reads MDHEN; CDR2 reads SYDVKM. Trimming pared 3 bases from V and 5 bases from J, leaving 10 bases between. The CDR3 length is 13 residues. DNA for the CDR3: TGTGCCAGCAGTTTTTCCGGTTGGGAGACCCAGTACTTC. The encoded protein is CASSFSGWETQYF.

V usage is TRBV6-1 and J usage is TRBJ2-1; D gene uncertain. CDR3 length: 17 residues. CDR1 MNHNS and CDR2 SASEGT come from the germline V gene. The ends were cut back, 4 bases at V and 0 bases at J, with 16 bases in the middle. For the CDR3, the DNA is TGTGCCAGCAGTGGAATGCCTCTAGACGGCTCCTACAATGAGCAGTTCTTC. Its translation is CASSGMPLDGSYNEQFF.

The rearrangement uses TRBV6-2 or TRBV6-3 and TRBJ1-5; D gene uncertain. The CDR3 loop spans 15 amino acids. V lost 1 base, J lost 4 bases, and 11 bases lay in between. Germline V gene sequence: CDR1 MNHEY, CDR2 SVGEGT. CDR3 residues: CASSYLGGVNQPQHF. CDR3 nucleotides: TGTGCCAGCAGTTACTTGGGTGGGGTGAATCAGCCCCAGCATTTT.

This sequence joins TRBV13 and TRBJ2-3; TRBD2 matches at 11 bases. The CDR3 has 15 amino acids. The ends lost 4 bases at V and 2 bases at J; junction bases unmatched: 2. Germline V gene sequence: CDR1 PRHDT, CDR2 FYEKMQ (reference sequence). This chain's CDR3 is CASSSTSGVTDTQYF. The CDR3 bases are TGTGCCAGCAGCTCGACTAGCGGGGTCACAGATACGCAGTATTTT.